What follows is one T cell receptor (beta chain) and its context. Antigen specificity is unknown. Germline V gene data show CDR1 as SNHLY and CDR2 as FYNNEI. The J segment lost 1 base and the V segment lost 9 bases, leaving 7 bases of the junction unmatched. CDR3 length equals 14 residues. The data stem from a study of cytomegalovirus exposure and HLA in healthy donors. As for the study in general: Samples from HLA-typed donors yielded some 85 million unique TCRs in an early data release. General study results and limits: Specific recognition of CMV antigens was confirmed in vitro for a few chains (all CMV-associated). Only CMV serostatus was available as immune exposure information.

Healthy bone marrow donors formed the donor group. 60 Vbeta and 13 Jbeta primers were used in PCR. Libraries were prepared by immunoSEQ multiplex PCR; TCRdb keeps only in-frame clonotypes and omits some of them. The table lists 100,000 or so clones, about four fifths of them singletons. The rearrangement links TRBV2 to TRBJ2-3; 7 nucleotides match TRBD2. The receptor was isolated from a woman aged 40 to 55 in good health and CMV-seronegative. Sequencing input: PBMCs. For the CDR3, the DNA is TGTGCCAGTATCCGGGGGGTGGGCACAGATACGCAGTATTTT. It yields the protein CASIRGVGTDTQYF. The full variable domain, rest sourced from reference TRBV2 and TRBJ2-3, is EPEVTQTPSHQVTQMGQEVILRCVPISNHLYFYWYRQILGQKVEFLVSFYNNEISEKSEIFDDQFSVERPDGSNFTLKIRSTKLEDSAMYFCASIRGVGTDTQYFGPGTRLTVL.